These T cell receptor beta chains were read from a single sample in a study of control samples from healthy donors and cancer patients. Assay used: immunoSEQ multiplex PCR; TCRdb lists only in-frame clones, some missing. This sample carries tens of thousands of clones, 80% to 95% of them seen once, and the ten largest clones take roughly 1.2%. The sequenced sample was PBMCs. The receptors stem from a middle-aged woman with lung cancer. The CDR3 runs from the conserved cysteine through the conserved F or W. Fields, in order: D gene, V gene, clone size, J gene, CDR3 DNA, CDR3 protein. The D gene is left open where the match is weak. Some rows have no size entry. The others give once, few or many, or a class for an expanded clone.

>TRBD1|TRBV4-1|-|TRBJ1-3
TGCGCCAGCAGCCAAAACCCGACAGGGTCAGCGGGAAACACCATATATTTT
CASSQNPTGSAGNTIYF
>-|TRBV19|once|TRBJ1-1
TGTGCCAGTAGTATTGGCAGGGGGAACACTGAAGCTTTCTTT
CASSIGRGNTEAFF
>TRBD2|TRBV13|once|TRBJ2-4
TGTGCCAGCAGCTGGGGACTAGCGGTAGACATTCAGTACTTC
CASSWGLAVDIQYF
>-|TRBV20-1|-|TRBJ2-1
TGCAGTGCTTCCCAGGGGAATGAGCAGTTCTTC
CSASQGNEQFF
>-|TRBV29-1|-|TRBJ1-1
TGCAGCGTTACCGGCGGGGGGAACACTGAAGCTTTCTTT
CSVTGGGNTEAFF
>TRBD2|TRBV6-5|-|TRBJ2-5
TGTGCCAGCAGTTACCTAGCGGGGATGGAGACCCAGTACTTC
CASSYLAGMETQYF
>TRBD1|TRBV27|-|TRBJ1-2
TGTGCCAGCAGTGGATTCAACCCTCCTCCCTTACAGGGGGGCTACACCTTC
CASSGFNPPPLQGGYTF
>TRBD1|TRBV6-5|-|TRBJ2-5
TGTGCCAGCAGGAAGGGACAGGGCGGAGAGACCCAGTACTTC
CASRKGQGGETQYF
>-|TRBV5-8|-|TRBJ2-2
TGTGCCAGCAGCTTGCCCTACACGAACACCGGGGAGCTGTTTTTT
CASSLPYTNTGELFF
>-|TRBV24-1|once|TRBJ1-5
TGTGCCACCGCCCCTGGGGACCCCAATCAGCCCCAGCATTTT
CATAPGDPNQPQHF
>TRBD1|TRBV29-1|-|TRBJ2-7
TGCAGCGTTGTGCCGGGACAGGGTAACGAGCAGTACTTC
CSVVPGQGNEQYF
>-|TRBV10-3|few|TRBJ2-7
TGTGCCTCAGGAGGCAACTACGAGCAGTACTTC
CASGGNYEQYF
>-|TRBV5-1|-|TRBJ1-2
TGCGCCAGCAGCCGGGGAGGGGGTGGACCTAACTATGGCTACACCTTC
CASSRGGGGPNYGYTF
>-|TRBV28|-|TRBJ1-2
TGTGCCAGCAGTTTAACCCGGATTGCTAACTATGGCTACACCTTC
CASSLTRIANYGYTF
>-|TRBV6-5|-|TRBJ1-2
TGTGCCAGCAGTTACGGGGGAGGGGGGTACCCCTACACCTTC
CASSYGGGGYPYTF
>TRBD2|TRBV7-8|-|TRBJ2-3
TGTGCCAGCAAGAGACTAGCGGGGGGACGTATTCAGGGTTGGGATACGCAGTATTTT
CASKRLAGGRIQGWDTQYF
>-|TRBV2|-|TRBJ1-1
TGTGCCAGCAGTGAAAGTAGGAACACTGAAGCTTTCTTT
CASSESRNTEAFF
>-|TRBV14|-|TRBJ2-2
TGTGCCAGCAGCCAAGATCCGCCCGTTTGGGAATCCCCGAACACCGGGGAGCTGTTTTTT
CASSQDPPVWESPNTGELFF
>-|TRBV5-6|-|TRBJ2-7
TGTGCCAGCAGCTTAACAAACACCTACGAGCAGTACTTC
CASSLTNTYEQYF
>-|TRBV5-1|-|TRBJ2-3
TGCGCCAGCAGCATAGCCGGACAGACGACAGATACGCAGTATTTT
CASSIAGQTTDTQYF
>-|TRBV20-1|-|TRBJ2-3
TGCAGTGCTGGGACTCCAGATACGCAGTATTTT
CSAGTPDTQYF
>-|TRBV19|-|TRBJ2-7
TGTGCCAGTAGCCCGACGGGCGGGGTTGTCGAGCAGTACTTC
CASSPTGGVVEQYF
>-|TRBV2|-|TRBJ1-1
TGTGCCAGCAGTGAAAGTTGGGAAGCTTTCTTT
CASSESWEAFF
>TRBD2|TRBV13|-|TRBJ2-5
TGTGCCAGCAGCAGCGGGGGGCACGCGAAAGAGACCCAGTACTTC
CASSSGGHAKETQYF
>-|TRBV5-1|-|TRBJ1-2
TGCGCCAGCAGCTTGTGGCAGTGGGATGGCTACACCTTC
CASSLWQWDGYTF
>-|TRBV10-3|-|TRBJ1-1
TGTGCCATCTCCCGTCAGGGACCCAACACTGAAGCTTTCTTT
CAISRQGPNTEAFF
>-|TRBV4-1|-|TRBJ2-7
TGCGCCAGCAGCCAAGATTATAGCGAGCAGTACTTC
CASSQDYSEQYF